This entry lists 8 T cell receptor beta chains sequenced from one sample in a study of post-analysis software for immune sequencing data. Their target antigens are unknown. Study-wide points: The five TRBV segments detected at higher frequency in patients than in controls included TRBV5-6, TRBV5-1 and TRBV20-1.

TCR beta libraries were prepared from cDNA with unique molecular identifiers. One entry per CDR3 protein results from TCRdb running MiXCR on the PCR reads. The sample has a few hundred thousand distinct CDR3 sequences; less than 40% are singletons. The sample taken for sequencing was blood. These receptors were taken from a girl between 5 and 17 years old with multiple sclerosis.

The CDR3 sequence is CASSFMGGEYEQYF. CDR3 coding DNA: TGTGCCAGCAGCTTTATGGGGGGCGAGTACGAGCAGTACTTC. The chain employs TRBV28 and TRBJ2-7; either TRBD1 or TRBD2 may supply D (6 bases each). Germline loops: CDR1 MDHEN, CDR2 SYDVKM. V lost 6 bases to trimming and J lost 4 bases, with 16 bases between them. The CDR3 totals 14 residues.

This chain joins TRBV14 and TRBJ2-2, with D tentatively TRBD1 (6 bases). The CDR3 has 16 residues. Trimming removed 4 bases from V and 3 bases from J, with 15 bases in between. The germline gives CDR1 SGHDN, CDR2 FVKESK. DNA for the CDR3: TGTGCCAGCAGCCCCAGGGGCACCGAGGACACCGGGGAGCTGTTTTTT. Translation: CASSPRGTEDTGELFF.

In its sample, this clonotype was seen a few times. CDR3 in DNA: TGTGCCAGCAGTCGACTAGCCTCGGAGACCCAGTACTTC. It specifies CASSRLASETQYF. This rearrangement joins TRBV12-3 or TRBV12-4 to TRBJ2-5, with 7 bases fitting TRBD2. This CDR3 contains 13 residues. V was clipped by 5 bases and J by 5 bases; unmatched bases: 5.

The chain links TRBV5-6 to TRBJ2-3; 11 bases agree with TRBD1. Unmatched junction bases numbered 5, after V lost 4 bases and J lost 4 bases. The CDR3 consists of 15 residues. CDR1 and CDR2 (germline): SGHDT, YYEEEE. CDR3 region: CASSPGTGGPDTQYF. The CDR3 nucleotides are TGTGCCAGCAGCCCGGGGACAGGGGGGCCAGATACGCAGTATTTT.

This rearrangement joins TRBV18 to TRBJ1-4; no clear D gene. CDR3 size: 15 residues. V was cut by 4 bases and J by 2 bases, with 11 bases left in between. Germline-derived CDR1 and CDR2 are KGHSH and LQKENI. The CDR3: CASSLRPGTNEKLFF. Written as DNA, the CDR3 is TGTGCCAGCTCACTAAGACCGGGCACTAATGAAAAACTGTTTTTT.

The V call is TRBV20-1, the J call TRBJ2-1; D is possibly TRBD2 (6 bases). This CDR3 has 13 residues. Germline V gene sequence: CDR1 DFQATT, CDR2 SNEGSKA (reference sequence). Trimming pared 6 bases from V and 6 bases from J, leaving 15 bases between. Here the CDR3 DNA reads TGCAGTGCACCCTCGGGGGAAGGCAATGAGCAGTTCTTC. It is translated as CSAPSGEGNEQFF.

The chain carries TRBV7-9 and TRBJ2-2; 8 bases align to TRBD1. CDR3 length equals 17 residues. Losses at the gene ends were 1 base for V and 3 bases for J; bases not matched to a gene: 7. Germline assignment: CDR1 SEHNR and CDR2 FQNEAQ (reference sequence). The CDR3 bases are TGTGCCAGCAGCTTAGACCCCGGACAGGGATACACCGGGGAGCTGTTTTTT. Amino acids: CASSLDPGQGYTGELFF.

This CDR3 reads CASSYGTNEQYF. In DNA, the CDR3 is TGTGCCAGCAGCTACGGGACGAACGAGCAGTACTTC. V and J are TRBV7-9 and TRBJ2-7; D tentatively reads TRBD1 or TRBD2 (5 bases each). The CDR3 consists of 12 residues. CDR1 SEHNR and CDR2 FQNEAQ come from the germline V gene (reference sequence). V was pared by 4 bases and J by 5 bases, with 9 bases between.